This TCR beta chain was captured by sequencing in a study of OX40 agonist ivuxolimab in advanced cancers. Study-wide background: Patients received intravenous ivuxolimab every 2 weeks at 0.01 to 10 mg/kg. Participants averaged approximately 60 years of age (range about 23 to 79) and were around 80% male.

As for this clone: Its target is not known.

The protocol was immunoSEQ multiplex PCR, while the TCRdb copy is restricted to in-frame clones and leaves out a portion. The sample shows around 100,000 clones, 70% to 90% of them seen only once. Study-wide points: Which antigen the expanded peripheral T cells recognized is unknown.

The CDR3 is 17 residues long. V was shortened by 0 bases and J by 4 bases, with 19 bases between the two germline ends. The germline gives CDR1 MGHRA, CDR2 YSYEKL. The starting material was CD4+ or CD8+ T cells sorted from blood, obtained in a trial of the OX40 agonist ivuxolimab. The TCR was taken from an adult with an advanced solid tumor such as melanoma, head and neck, liver or kidney cancer. V is TRBV4-1 and J is TRBJ2-7, with unresolved D. Here the CDR3 DNA reads TGCGCCAGCAGCCAAGACCGGACCCCGGGTTCGCGATACGAGCAGTACTTC. Residues: CASSQDRTPGSRYEQYF.